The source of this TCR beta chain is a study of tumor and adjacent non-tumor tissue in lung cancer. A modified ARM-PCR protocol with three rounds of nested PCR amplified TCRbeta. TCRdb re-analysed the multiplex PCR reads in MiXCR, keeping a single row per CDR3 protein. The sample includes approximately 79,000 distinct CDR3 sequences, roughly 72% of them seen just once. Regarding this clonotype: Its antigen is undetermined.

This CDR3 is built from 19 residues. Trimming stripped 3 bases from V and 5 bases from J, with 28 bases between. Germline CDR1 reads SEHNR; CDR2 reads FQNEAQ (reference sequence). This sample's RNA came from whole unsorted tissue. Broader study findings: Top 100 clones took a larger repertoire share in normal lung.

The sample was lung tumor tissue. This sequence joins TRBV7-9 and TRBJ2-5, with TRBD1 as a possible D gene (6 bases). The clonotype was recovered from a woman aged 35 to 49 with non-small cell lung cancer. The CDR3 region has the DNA TGTGCCAGCAGCTTGATCGGGCGTCGCGGACAGCTAATCGGGGAGACCCAGTACTTC. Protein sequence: CASSLIGRRGQLIGETQYF.